The source of this TCR beta chain is a study of T-cell memory formation after mild COVID-19. Study background: Largely donor-specific TCR clusters were found.

On this clonotype: Its antigen remains unidentified.

Findings and limits, study-wide: Later expanders leaned CD4+, whereas clones that contracted between day 15 and 85 were balanced CD4/CD8. Researchers could not confirm that second-wave clones peaking on day 37 targeted SARS-CoV-2.

With constant-segment primers, 5'RACE yielded cDNA libraries of TCR alpha and TCR beta that carried sample barcodes and UMIs. TCRdb redid the calling of the 5' RACE reads with MiXCR, one entry per CDR3 protein. The table records roughly 280,000 distinct CDR3 sequences, under 8.5% of them present only once. This CDR3 has 14 amino acids. The V and J ends lost 4 bases and 2 bases respectively, with 12 bases between them. Germline-derived CDR1 and CDR2 are SEHNR and FQNEAQ (reference sequence). Specimen: PBMCs or a T cell subset sorted from them (not recorded which). This sequence originates from a man aged 18 to 29 who had mild COVID-19 (a few samples of this study predate the infection). Cell type and time point are not known. The rearrangement links TRBV7-9 to TRBJ2-7, with TRBD2 as a possible D gene (6 bases). CDR3 protein: CASSSRDATYEQYF. The CDR3 DNA follows: TGTGCCAGCAGCTCGCGGGACGCCACCTACGAGCAGTACTTC.